This TCR beta chain was found in a study of OX40 agonist ivuxolimab in advanced cancers. Across the study: Given to patients was ivuxolimab, an agonistic anti-OX40 (CD134) antibody. Every patient in dose escalation had hepatocellular carcinoma, melanoma, renal cell or head and neck cancer.

Measured with immunoSEQ multiplex PCR; TCRdb has only the in-frame clones, and not every one. The repertoire holds tens of thousands of clones, around 81% seen once, with around 1.7% in the top ten. The V and J ends lost 2 bases and 4 bases, in that order; junction bases with no gene match: 13. Germline V gives CDR1 ENHRY, CDR2 SYGVKD. This CDR3 contains 18 residues. Patients with autoimmune history or systemic immunosuppression were excluded. The sequence was obtained from an adult with an advanced solid tumor such as melanoma, head and neck, liver or kidney cancer. The chain has TRBV10-3 and TRBJ2-5; TRBD2 matches at 10 bases. Material: CD4+ or CD8+ T cells sorted from blood, obtained in a trial of the OX40 agonist ivuxolimab. This CDR3 is CAISENGASGSVRETQYF. CDR3 bases: TGTGCCATCAGTGAGAATGGAGCTAGCGGGAGTGTTAGAGAGACCCAGTACTTC.